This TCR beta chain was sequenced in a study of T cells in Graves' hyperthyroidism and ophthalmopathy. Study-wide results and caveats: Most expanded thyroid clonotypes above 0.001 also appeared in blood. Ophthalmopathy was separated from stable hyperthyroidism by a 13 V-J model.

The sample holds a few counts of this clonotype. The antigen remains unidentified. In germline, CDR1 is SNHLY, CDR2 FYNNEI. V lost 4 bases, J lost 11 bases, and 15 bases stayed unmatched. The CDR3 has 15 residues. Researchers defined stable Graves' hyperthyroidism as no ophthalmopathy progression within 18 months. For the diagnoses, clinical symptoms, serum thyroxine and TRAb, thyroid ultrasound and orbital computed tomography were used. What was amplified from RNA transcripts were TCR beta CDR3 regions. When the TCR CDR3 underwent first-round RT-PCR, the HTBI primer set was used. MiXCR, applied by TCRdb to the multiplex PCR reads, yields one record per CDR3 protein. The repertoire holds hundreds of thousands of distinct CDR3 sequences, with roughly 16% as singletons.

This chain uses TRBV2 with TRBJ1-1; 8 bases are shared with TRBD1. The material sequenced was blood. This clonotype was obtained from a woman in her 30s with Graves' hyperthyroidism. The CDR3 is CASSVGRTGPSLAFF. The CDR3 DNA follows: TGTGCCAGCAGTGTGGGTAGGACAGGGCCCTCCTTGGCTTTCTTT.